Below are 25 T cell receptor beta chains sequenced from a single sample in a study of T cell repertoires in cytomegalovirus infection. From the reads, TCRdb called clonotypes with MiXCR, one entry per CDR3 protein. The data show about 210,000 distinct CDR3 sequences, about 5.9% seen once. The sample consisted of PBMCs. All receptors derive from a human donor in good health (CMV status not recorded). Some clones in this sample may be carry-over from other donors' samples.

The table lists this clonotype with many counts. This chain joins TRBV12-3 or TRBV12-4 and TRBJ2-5; TRBD2 aligns across 13 bases. The CDR3 sequence is 14 residues long. Losses at the gene ends were 6 bases for V and 4 bases for J; bases not matched to a gene: 2. The CDR3 spells CASRRTSGGETQYF. For the CDR3, the DNA is TGTGCCAGCAGAAGGACTAGCGGGGGAGAGACCCAGTACTTC.

This clonotype was detected a few times. The chain couples TRBV19 to TRBJ1-1; 7 bases match TRBD1. Trimming took 6 bases from V and 1 from J; bases not matched to a gene: 14. The CDR3 loop spans 17 amino acids. Germline CDR1 LNHDA, CDR2 SQIVND (reference sequence). The CDR3 loop is CASSPTADRLSNTEAFF. The CDR3 DNA reads as TGTGCCAGTAGCCCCACCGCGGACAGGTTGTCGAACACTGAAGCTTTCTTT.

This clonotype has ten or more counts. This rearrangement joins TRBV5-1 to TRBJ2-3, with 9 bases identical to TRBD2. The V segment lost 4 bases and the J segment 11 bases; nucleotides outside the gene matches: 14. CDR1 SGHRS and CDR2 YFSETQ come from the germline V gene. The length of the CDR3 is 15 residues. CDR3 bases: TGCGCCAGCAGCCCCGGGTCCTTTCTAGCGGGGAGGCAGTATTTT. This translates into CASSPGSFLAGRQYF.

This clonotype was seen ten or more times. CDR3 sequence: CASSLDLGGRQETQYF. The CDR3 DNA is TGTGCCAGCAGCTTAGATTTGGGGGGCCGGCAAGAGACCCAGTACTTC. The chain uses TRBV7-2 and TRBJ2-5, with D perhaps matching TRBD1 or TRBD2 (6 bases each). The V and J ends lost 1 base and 2 bases respectively, with 14 bases between them. CDR3 length: 16 residues. Germline V CDR1 and CDR2: SGHTA, FQGNSA.

This clonotype was seen a handful of times. The J gene is TRBJ2-7, the V gene TRBV20-1, with TRBD2 identical over 9 bases. The V gene's germline CDR1 is DFQATT and CDR2 SNEGSKA (reference sequence). With V trimmed by 8 bases and J by 10 bases, 18 bases remained unmatched. This CDR3 spans 14 amino acids. DNA for the CDR3: TGCAGTCCCGAGGAGGAGGCAGCGGGGGGCTCTCAGTACTTC. Amino acids: CSPEEEAAGGSQYF.

There are many counts of this clonotype. The V call is TRBV7-2, the J call TRBJ1-1, with D perhaps TRBD1 (6 bases). V was pared by 5 bases and J by 6 bases, with 16 bases between. CDR3 length: 14 amino acids. The germline V gene has CDR1 SGHTA and CDR2 FQGNSA. As DNA, the CDR3 is TGTGCCAGCAGCCTAGATGGGGGGGGCGCTGAAGCTTTCTTT. It specifies CASSLDGGGAEAFF. Full variable domain (outside the CDR3, taken from reference TRBV7-2 and TRBJ1-1): GAGVSQSPSNKVTEKGKDVELRCDPISGHTALYWYRQSLGQGLEFLIYFQGNSAPDKSGLPSDRFSAERTGGSVSTLTIQRTQQEDSAVYLCASSLDGGGAEAFFGQGTRLTVV.

This clonotype was detected ten times or more. The DNA for the CDR3 is TGTGCCAGCAGCGGTAGCCGGGAAGGCGACCTGCATGGCTACACCTTC. Encoded protein: CASSGSREGDLHGYTF. The chain joins TRBV7-6 to TRBJ1-2; D unresolved. CDR3 size: 16 residues. Germline assignment: CDR1 SGHVS and CDR2 FNYEAQ. V was pared by 5 bases and J by 6 bases, with 22 bases between.

This clonotype showed up many times. The V and J genes are TRBV6-1 and TRBJ2-6; D may be TRBD2 (5 bases). The length of the CDR3 is 15 residues. The V end lost 4 bases, the J end lost 0 bases, and 7 bases lay between the germline ends. Germline V gene lookup returns CDR1 MNHNS and CDR2 SASEGT. The CDR3 region has the DNA TGTGCCAGCAGTGGGGAGACCTCTGGGGCCAACGTCCTGACTTTC. This translates into CASSGETSGANVLTF.

A few counts support this clonotype. This chain uses TRBV3-1 with TRBJ2-1; possible D gene TRBD2, 6 bases. Germline V lookup: CDR1 LGHDT, CDR2 YNNKEL (reference sequence). V lost 4 bases and J lost 5, with 12 bases in between. The CDR3 runs 14 residues. Here the CDR3 DNA reads TGTGCCAGCAGCCGGATGGGACTTAACAATGAGCAGTTCTTC. Its translation: CASSRMGLNNEQFF.

This clonotype was counted at least ten times. The chain combines TRBV7-2 with TRBJ2-7, with TRBD2 as a possible D gene (7 bases). V lost 5 bases to trimming and J lost 0 bases, with 14 bases between them. CDR1 SGHTA and CDR2 FQGNSA come from the germline V gene. CDR3 length equals 15 residues. For the CDR3, the DNA is TGTGCCAGCAGCCTGGGGGGGGGCAACTCCTACGAGCAGTACTTC. This sequence encodes CASSLGGGNSYEQYF.

There are many counts of this clonotype. The chain couples TRBV28 to TRBJ1-5, with D possibly matching TRBD1 (5 bases). Germline CDR1 MDHEN, CDR2 SYDVKM. Trimming removed 5 bases at V and 1 base at J, with 15 bases between. CDR3 size: 16 residues. The chain's CDR3 is CASSARSGGSNQPQHF. For the CDR3, the DNA is TGTGCCAGCAGTGCCCGATCGGGGGGAAGCAATCAGCCCCAGCATTTT.

Many counts were recorded for this clonotype. The chain uses TRBV28 and TRBJ1-1; D is possibly TRBD1 (5 bases). Trimming stripped 10 bases from V and 1 base from J, with 19 bases between. Looked up from germline, CDR1 is MDHEN and CDR2 is SYDVKM. The CDR3 is made up of 15 amino acids. The CDR3, as DNA: TGTGCCACCTCCCTTTTCAGGGTCGGGAACACTGAAGCTTTCTTT. Protein sequence: CATSLFRVGNTEAFF.

At least ten counts were recorded for this clonotype. A junction end diverges from the germline sequence, so it may reflect a read error. The CDR3, as DNA: TGTGTCAGCAGCTTACGCAGGGGGCAATCTACGGATGAGCAGTTCTTC. It translates to CVSSLRRGQSTDEQFF. V is TRBV7-2 and J is TRBJ2-1; TRBD1 matches at 8 bases. The V gene's germline CDR1 is SGHTA and CDR2 FQGNSA. This CDR3 has 16 amino acids.

The sample holds many counts of this clonotype. The chain couples TRBV28 to TRBJ2-1; possibly TRBD2 for D (5 bases). The CDR3 spans 12 residues. The V gene's germline CDR1 is MDHEN and CDR2 SYDVKM. Trimming took off 7 bases at V and 4 bases at J, with 8 bases between the two ends. CDR3 nucleotides: TGTGCCAGCATGCAGCGGTACAATGAGCAGTTCTTC. It codes for CASMQRYNEQFF. Full variable domain (rest looked up from reference TRBV28 and TRBJ2-1): DVKVTQSSRYLVKRTGEKVFLECVQDMDHENMFWYRQDPGLGLRLIYFSYDVKMKEKGDIPEGYSVSREKKERFSLILESASTNQTSMYLCASMQRYNEQFFGPGTRLTVL.

This clonotype was seen at least ten times. The gene calls are TRBV7-9 and TRBJ2-7; TRBD2 might be the D (6 bases). CDR1 SEHNR and CDR2 FQNEAQ come from the germline V gene (reference sequence). The CDR3 runs 14 residues. V was cut by 5 bases and J by 3 bases, with 14 bases left in between. The CDR3 coding sequence is TGTGCCAGCAGCATCTCGTGGCGGGGCTACGAGCAGTACTTC. Its translation is CASSISWRGYEQYF.

The sample holds many counts of this clonotype. The V call is TRBV7-2, the J call TRBJ2-5; D possibly corresponds to TRBD2 (6 bases). The V end was cut by 0 bases, the J end by 2 bases, with 13 bases between. This CDR3 region has 16 residues. Germline loops: CDR1 SGHTA, CDR2 FQGNSA. The CDR3 bases are TGTGCCAGCAGCTTAGCGGAGGGACCGTGGCAAGAGACCCAGTACTTC. Translated, it gives CASSLAEGPWQETQYF.

There are many counts of this clonotype. DNA of the CDR3: TGTGCCAGCAGCTTAGGGGGACCCTACGAGCAGTACTTC. This codes for CASSLGGPYEQYF. The genes are TRBV7-2 and TRBJ2-7, with D possibly called TRBD1 or TRBD2 (5 bases each). V was shortened by 1 base and J by 2 bases, with 6 bases between the two germline ends. CDR3 length: 13 residues. Per germline, CDR1 SGHTA and CDR2 FQGNSA.

This clonotype has at least ten counts. V and J are TRBV30 and TRBJ1-5; D not resolved. V was cut by 2 bases and J by 7 bases, with 9 bases left in between. CDR1 GTSNPN and CDR2 SVGIG come from the germline V gene (reference sequence). The CDR3 is 12 residues long. This chain's CDR3 is CAWSSGGQPQHF. For the CDR3, the DNA is TGTGCCTGGAGTAGCGGAGGCCAGCCCCAGCATTTT.

In this sample, this clonotype turned up many times. V usage is TRBV7-3 and J usage is TRBJ1-5, with TRBD1 as a possible D gene (5 bases). CDR1 is SGHTA, CDR2 FQGTGA, per germline. The CDR3 length is 16 residues. V was clipped by 5 bases and J by 2 bases, with 16 bases between them. The CDR3 DNA sequence: TGTGCCAGCAGCCCGCTTCGAGGGGTTGGCAATCAGCCCCAGCATTTT. This encodes CASSPLRGVGNQPQHF.

This clonotype was counted many times. The rearrangement joins TRBV9 to TRBJ1-3; D call uncertain. Trimming left V 0 bases short and J 0 bases short, with 13 bases between. This CDR3 has 17 residues. The germline gives CDR1 SGDLS, CDR2 YYNGEE. Written as DNA, the CDR3 is TGTGCCAGCAGCGTAGTAAACAGTGAGAGCTCTGGAAACACCATATATTTT. Translating gives CASSVVNSESSGNTIYF.

With regard to this clonotype: Possible read error: a much larger clone is one base away. J is TRBJ1-1 and V is TRBV6-6; no reliable D call. This CDR3 comprises 11 residues. The V end was cut by 7 bases, the J end by 11 bases, with 14 bases between. Per germline, CDR1 MNHNY and CDR2 SVGAGI (reference sequence). The CDR3 here is CASIFSLGAFF. For the CDR3, the DNA is TGTGCCAGCATTTTTTCCTTGGGTGCTTTCTTT.

V usage is TRBV20-1 and J usage is TRBJ2-5; a weak D match, TRBD1 (6 bases). Trimming shortened V by 5 bases and J by 2 bases, and 30 bases separated the two germline ends. The CDR3 runs to 19 residues. Germline lookup yields CDR1 DFQATT and CDR2 SNEGSKA (reference sequence). CDR3 in DNA: TGCAGTGCTTTCATCCGCGAGGACAGCTCACAGCTATCTCAAGAGACCCAGTACTTC. The encoded protein is CSAFIREDSSQLSQETQYF.

At least ten counts were recorded for this clonotype. CDR3 coding DNA: TGTGCCAGCAGCTTCACTCAGCGGACCGGGGAGCTGTTTTTT. Translation: CASSFTQRTGELFF. The rearrangement uses TRBV7-9 and TRBJ2-2, with D possibly being TRBD2 (5 bases). The CDR3 covers 14 residues. With 3 bases removed from V and 5 bases from J, the gap between germline ends came to 10 bases. In germline, CDR1 is SEHNR, CDR2 FQNEAQ (reference sequence).

This clonotype was counted many times. V is TRBV20-1 and J is TRBJ2-2; unclear D gene. Germline-derived CDR1 and CDR2 are DFQATT and SNEGSKA (reference sequence). This CDR3 has 13 residues. DNA of the CDR3: TGCGCCGCGACGAGCCTTAACACCGGGGAGCTGTTTTTT. This codes for CAATSLNTGELFF.

This clonotype was counted ten times or more. The chain carries TRBV4-3 and TRBJ1-2; D is perhaps TRBD1 (6 bases). Deletions cut 0 bases from V and 6 bases from J, with 14 bases between. CDR3 size: 15 residues. Looked up from germline, CDR1 is LGHNA and CDR2 is YSLEER. CDR3 bases: TGCGCCAGCAGCCAAGATGAGGAGGGGGACGATGGCTACACCTTC. Amino acids: CASSQDEEGDDGYTF.